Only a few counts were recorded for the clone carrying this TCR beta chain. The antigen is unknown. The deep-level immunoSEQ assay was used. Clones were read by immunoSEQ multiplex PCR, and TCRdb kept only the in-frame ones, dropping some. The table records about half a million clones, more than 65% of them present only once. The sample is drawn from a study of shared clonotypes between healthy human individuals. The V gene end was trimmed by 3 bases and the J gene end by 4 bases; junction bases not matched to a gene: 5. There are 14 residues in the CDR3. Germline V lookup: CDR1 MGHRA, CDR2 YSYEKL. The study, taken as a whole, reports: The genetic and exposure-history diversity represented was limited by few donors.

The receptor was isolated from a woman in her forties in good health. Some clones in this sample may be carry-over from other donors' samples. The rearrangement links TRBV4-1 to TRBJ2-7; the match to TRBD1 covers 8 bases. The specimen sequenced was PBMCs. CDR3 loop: CASSHENRGYEQYF. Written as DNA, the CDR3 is TGCGCCAGCAGCCATGAAAACAGGGGGTACGAGCAGTACTTC.